This TCR beta chain was obtained from a study of early T cells in non-severe SARS-CoV-2 infection. Study background: The sequenced material was bulk RNA from unsorted whole blood, and its chains were unpaired.

CDR1 is KGHSH, CDR2 LQKENI, per germline. The germline V and J ends were trimmed by 3 bases and 10 bases, with 15 bases remaining between them. The CDR3 is 13 amino acids. The table lists this clonotype with many counts. What it binds is unknown. Study-level points and caveats: The study's VDJdb matching favored anti-spike CD8 responses and missed private and CD4 specificities.

Individually, cDNA molecules had unique molecular identifiers attached to them. TCRdb re-derived calls from the 5' RACE reads in MiXCR, one entry per CDR3 protein. The table includes tens of thousands of distinct CDR3 sequences, around a tenth detected once. J is TRBJ1-2 and V is TRBV18; D gene uncertain. This receptor was identified in an adult who was a healthcare worker with PCR-confirmed SARS-CoV-2 infection or an uninfected control (not recorded which). The specimen was whole blood, collected at baseline. The CDR3 reads CASSPPLRSNYTF. CDR3 DNA sequence: TGTGCCAGCTCACCCCCCCTTCGTTCTAACTACACCTTC.